The source of this T cell receptor beta chain is a study of Tregs in tolerant kidney transplant recipients. Study-wide background: Mixed chimerism was transient after nonmyeloablative marrow transplants from related graft donors.

Sequencing used immunoSEQ multiplex PCR; TCRdb keeps in-frame clones, though not all of them. The sample holds approximately 50,000 clones. CD4+CD25+CD127- Tregs, CD4+CD25- non-Tregs, CD4 and CD8 cells were sorted. Overall study results and limits: The small number of patients limits these findings pending further validation. Tolerant patients' donor-specific Tregs expanded beyond overall Tregs, suggesting antigen-driven growth.

V was shortened by 8 bases and J by 0 bases, with 12 bases between the two germline ends. The CDR3 is made up of 14 amino acids. The germline V gene encodes CDR1 SEHNR and CDR2 FQNEAQ (reference sequence). As regards this clone: Its specificity is unknown. The read falls 3 residues short of the CDR3 end, and the missing part is taken from the germline J gene.

The sequencing here drew on CD4+ T cells from blood, taken before the transplant. The chain has TRBV7-9 and TRBJ2-3; TRBD1 is a possible D gene (5 bases). The sequence came from a human donor who received a combined kidney and bone marrow transplant. The sequenced part of the CDR3 DNA is TGTGCCAGCGTGGGGCAATCCAGCACAGATACG. As protein: CASVGQSSTDT. The complete CDR3 protein is CASVGQSSTDTQYF. The full variable domain, in which reference TRBV7-9 and TRBJ2-3 provide the parts outside the CDR3, is DTGVSQNPRHKITKRGQNVTFRCDPISEHNRLYWYRQTLGQGPEFLTYFQNEAQLEKSRLLSDRFSAERPKGSFSTLEIQRTEQGDSAMYLCASVGQSSTDTQYFGPGTRLTVL.